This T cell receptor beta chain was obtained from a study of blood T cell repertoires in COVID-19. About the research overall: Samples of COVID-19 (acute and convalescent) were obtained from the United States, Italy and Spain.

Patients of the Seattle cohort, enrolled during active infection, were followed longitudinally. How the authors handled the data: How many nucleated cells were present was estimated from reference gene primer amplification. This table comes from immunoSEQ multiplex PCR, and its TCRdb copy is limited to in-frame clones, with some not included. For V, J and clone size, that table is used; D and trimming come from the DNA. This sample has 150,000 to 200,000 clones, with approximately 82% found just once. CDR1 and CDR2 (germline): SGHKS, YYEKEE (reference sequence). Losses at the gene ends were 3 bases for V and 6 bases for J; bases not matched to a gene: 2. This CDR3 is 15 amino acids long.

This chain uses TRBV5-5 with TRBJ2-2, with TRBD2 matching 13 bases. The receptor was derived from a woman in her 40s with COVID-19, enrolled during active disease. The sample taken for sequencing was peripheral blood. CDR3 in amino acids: CASSYGLAGAGELFF. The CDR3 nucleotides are TGTGCCAGCAGCTACGGACTAGCGGGAGCCGGGGAGCTGTTTTTT.